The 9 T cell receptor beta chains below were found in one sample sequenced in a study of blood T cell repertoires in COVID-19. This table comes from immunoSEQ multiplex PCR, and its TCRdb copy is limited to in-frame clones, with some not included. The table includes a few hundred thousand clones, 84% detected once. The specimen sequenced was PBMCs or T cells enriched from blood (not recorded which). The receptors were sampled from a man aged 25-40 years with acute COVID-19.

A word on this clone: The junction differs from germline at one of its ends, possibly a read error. The CDR3 sequence is CASSSVLPPPNYGYTF. In DNA form, the CDR3 reads TGTGCCAGCAGCTCAGTACTACCTCCTCCCAACTATGGCTACACCTTC. This sequence joins TRBV5-1 and TRBJ1-2; D uncertain. Germline V gene lookup returns CDR1 SGHRS and CDR2 YFSETQ. This CDR3 comprises 16 residues.

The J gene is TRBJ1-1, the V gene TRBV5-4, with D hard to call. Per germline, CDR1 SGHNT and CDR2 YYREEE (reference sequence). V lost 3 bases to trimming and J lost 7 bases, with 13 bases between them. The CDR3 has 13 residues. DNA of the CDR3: TGTGCCAGCAGCTGGGGAGGACCCGGTGAAGCTTTCTTT. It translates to CASSWGGPGEAFF.

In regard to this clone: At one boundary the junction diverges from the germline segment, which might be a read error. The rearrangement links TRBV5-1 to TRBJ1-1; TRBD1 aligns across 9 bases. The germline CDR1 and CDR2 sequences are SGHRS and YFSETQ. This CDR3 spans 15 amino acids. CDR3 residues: CASSLGDRATNEAFF. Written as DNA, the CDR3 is TGTGCCAGCAGCTTGGGGGACAGGGCAACGAATGAAGCTTTCTTT.

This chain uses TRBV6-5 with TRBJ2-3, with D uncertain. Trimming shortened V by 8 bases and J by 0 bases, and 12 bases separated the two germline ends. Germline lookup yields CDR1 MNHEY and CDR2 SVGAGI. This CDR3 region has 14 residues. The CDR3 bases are TGTGCCAGCCTTATAACTATAAGCACAGATACGCAGTATTTT. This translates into CASLITISTDTQYF.

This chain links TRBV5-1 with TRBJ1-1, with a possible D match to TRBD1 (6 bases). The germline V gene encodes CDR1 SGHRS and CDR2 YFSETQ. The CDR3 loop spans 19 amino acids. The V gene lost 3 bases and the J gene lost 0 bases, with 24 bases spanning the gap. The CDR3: CASSSNSQTGLILNTEAFF. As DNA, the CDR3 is TGCGCCAGCAGCTCCAACTCCCAAACAGGGTTGATCCTGAACACTGAAGCTTTCTTT.

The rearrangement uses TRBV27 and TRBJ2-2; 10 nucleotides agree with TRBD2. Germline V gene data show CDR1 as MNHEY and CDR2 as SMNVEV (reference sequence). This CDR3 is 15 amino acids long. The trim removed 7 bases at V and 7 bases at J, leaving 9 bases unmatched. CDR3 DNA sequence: TGTGCCAGCATGCCTAGCGGGAGATTAAGCGGGGAGCTGTTTTTT. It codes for CASMPSGRLSGELFF.

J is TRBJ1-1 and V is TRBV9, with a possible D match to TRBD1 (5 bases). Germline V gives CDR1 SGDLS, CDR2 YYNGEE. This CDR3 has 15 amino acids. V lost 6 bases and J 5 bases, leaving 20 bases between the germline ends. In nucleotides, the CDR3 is TGTGCCAGCACCACAGTAGACAGAGCTCGAACTGAAGCTTTCTTT. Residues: CASTTVDRARTEAFF.

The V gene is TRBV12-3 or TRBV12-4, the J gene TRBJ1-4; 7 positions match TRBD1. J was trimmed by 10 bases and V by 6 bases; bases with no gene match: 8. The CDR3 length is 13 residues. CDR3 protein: CASSAGTDGKLFF. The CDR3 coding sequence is TGTGCCAGCAGCGCCGGGACAGACGGAAAACTGTTTTTT.

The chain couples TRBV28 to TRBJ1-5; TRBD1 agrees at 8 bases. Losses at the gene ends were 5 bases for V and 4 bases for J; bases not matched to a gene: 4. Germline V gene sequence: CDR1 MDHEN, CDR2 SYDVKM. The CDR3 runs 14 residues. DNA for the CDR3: TGTGCCAGCAGTCACGGACAGGGTAATCAGCCCCAGCATTTT. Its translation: CASSHGQGNQPQHF.